This is a list of T cell receptor beta chains from one sample in a study of shared clonotypes between healthy human individuals. Produced via immunoSEQ multiplex PCR; TCRdb's table is partial and in-frame only. The sample yields about 380,000 clones, roughly 96% seen once. Sequenced sample: memory CD8+ T cells sorted from blood. The receptors derive from a man aged 25-45 years in good health. The CDR3 runs from the conserved cysteine through the conserved F or W. The order of the fields is CDR3 DNA, CDR3 protein, clone size, J gene, V gene, D gene. D genes are given only for firm matches. Only part of the rows carry a size: once, few, many, or a class if the clone is expanded.

TGTGCCAGCAGCTTGCTCGGCGGTTACAATGAGCAGTTCTTC	CASSLLGGYNEQFF	NA	TRBJ2-1	TRBV5-6	NA
TGTGCCAGCAGCTACGACCTTGGCGGCTACACCTTC	CASSYDLGGYTF	NA	TRBJ1-2	TRBV7-2	NA
TGTGCCAGCAGCCGGGACAGGGTGTACACTGAAGCTTTCTTT	CASSRDRVYTEAFF	NA	TRBJ1-1	TRBV7-3	TRBD1
TGTGCCTGGGGCTATTCTGGAAACACCATATATTTT	CAWGYSGNTIYF	NA	TRBJ1-3	TRBV30	NA
TGTGCCAGCAGCTTAGAAGGAATGGGACTAGCGAGATACAATGAGCAGTTCTTC	CASSLEGMGLARYNEQFF	NA	TRBJ2-1	TRBV13	TRBD2
TGCGCCAGCAGCTTTAGTCCGTCAACTAATGAAAAACTGTTTTTT	CASSFSPSTNEKLFF	NA	TRBJ1-4	TRBV5-1	NA
TGTGCCAGCAGGACTACAGGGACCCCCTCCAATCAGCCCCAGCATTTT	CASRTTGTPSNQPQHF	NA	TRBJ1-5	TRBV28	NA
TGTGCCAGCACCTTAGCGGTGGTAGGGGTAGGATCGGGCTATGGCTACACCTTC	CASTLAVVGVGSGYGYTF	NA	TRBJ1-2	TRBV28	NA
TGTGCCAGCTCGCTCACAGGCCCGAACGAAAAACTGTTTTTT	CASSLTGPNEKLFF	NA	TRBJ1-4	TRBV18	NA
TGTGCCAGCAAGGGCCGGGACAGGGACTACAATGAGCAGTTCTTC	CASKGRDRDYNEQFF	NA	TRBJ2-1	TRBV2	TRBD1
TGTGCCAGCAGGCTACGCGTTAGGTACGAGCAGTACTTC	CASRLRVRYEQYF	NA	TRBJ2-7	TRBV28	NA
TGCGCCAGCAGCTTGTTTACTAGCGTCGATGAGCAGTTCTTC	CASSLFTSVDEQFF	once	TRBJ2-1	TRBV5-1	TRBD2
TGTGCCAGCAGCTTGTCAACAGGGGGCGAAGCTTTCTTT	CASSLSTGGEAFF	NA	TRBJ1-1	TRBV7-9	TRBD1
TGCGCCAGCAGCCCAAGCTACGGAATAGCGGGAGCTGCAGATACGCAGTATTTT	CASSPSYGIAGAADTQYF	NA	TRBJ2-3	TRBV4-1	TRBD2
TGTGCCAGCAGCTCTACAGGGTCGTTTGGGGATACGCAGTATTTT	CASSSTGSFGDTQYF	NA	TRBJ2-3	TRBV13	NA
TGTGCCAGCAGTTACGAGGGGTCTAGCCCCAATGAGCAGTTCTTC	CASSYEGSSPNEQFF	NA	TRBJ2-1	TRBV6-5	NA